The clone carrying this TCR beta chain was detected ten times or more. Its specificity is not known. Sample-barcoded 5' priming and a J-beta primer mix drove a second PCR of about 6 to 11 cycles. TCRdb itself ran the 5' RACE reads through MiXCR, one entry per CDR3 protein. The top ten clones hold 25% to 30% of a sample with around 780,000 distinct CDR3 sequences, about 56% of them seen once. Total RNA extraction produced at least 5.5 micrograms (per sample) for the study. The sample originates from a study of blood T cells in healthy people across ages. Study-wide findings and caveats: Long-lived donors exceeded aged donors in naive CD4+ cells and diversity. Possibly confounding the expanded clonotype changes was the fact that donor CMV status was unknown.

This clonotype was obtained from a man aged 40-50 years in good health. Input material: blood.

This CDR3 is CASKGAGGFTDTQYF. CDR3 DNA sequence: TGTGCCAGCAAAGGAGCGGGAGGGTTTACAGATACGCAGTATTTT. The chain has TRBV28 and TRBJ2-3, with 10 bases lining up with TRBD2. Trimming at V came to 7 bases and at J to 3 bases, leaving 7 bases not matched to a gene. The CDR3 covers 15 residues. The germline gives CDR1 MDHEN, CDR2 SYDVKM. The full variable domain, completed using reference TRBV28 and TRBJ2-3, is DVKVTQSSRYLVKRTGEKVFLECVQDMDHENMFWYRQDPGLGLRLIYFSYDVKMKEKGDIPEGYSVSREKKERFSLILESASTNQTSMYLCASKGAGGFTDTQYFGPGTRLTVL.